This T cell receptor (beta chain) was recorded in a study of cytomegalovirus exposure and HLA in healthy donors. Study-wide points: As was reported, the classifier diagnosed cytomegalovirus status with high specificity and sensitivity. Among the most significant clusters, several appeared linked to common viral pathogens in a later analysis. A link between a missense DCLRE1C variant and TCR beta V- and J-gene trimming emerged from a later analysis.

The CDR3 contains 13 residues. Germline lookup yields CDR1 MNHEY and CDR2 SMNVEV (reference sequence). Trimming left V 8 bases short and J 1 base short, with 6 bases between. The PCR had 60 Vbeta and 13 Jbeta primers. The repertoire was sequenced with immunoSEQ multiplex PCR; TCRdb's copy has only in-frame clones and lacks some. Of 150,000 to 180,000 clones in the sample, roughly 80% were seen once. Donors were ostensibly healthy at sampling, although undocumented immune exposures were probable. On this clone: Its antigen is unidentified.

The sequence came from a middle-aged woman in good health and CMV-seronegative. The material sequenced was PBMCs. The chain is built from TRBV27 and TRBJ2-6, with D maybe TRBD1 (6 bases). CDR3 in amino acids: CASQGSGANVLTF. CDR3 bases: TGTGCCAGCCAGGGGTCTGGGGCCAACGTCCTGACTTTC.